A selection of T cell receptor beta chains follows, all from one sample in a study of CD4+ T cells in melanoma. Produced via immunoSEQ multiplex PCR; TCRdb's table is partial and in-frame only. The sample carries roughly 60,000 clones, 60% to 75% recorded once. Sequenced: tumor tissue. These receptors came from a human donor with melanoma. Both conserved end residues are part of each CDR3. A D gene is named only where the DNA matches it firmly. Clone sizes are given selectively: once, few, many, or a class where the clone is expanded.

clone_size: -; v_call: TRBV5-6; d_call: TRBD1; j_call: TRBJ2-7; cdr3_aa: CASSPTKYGTGTYEQYF; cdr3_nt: TGTGCCAGCAGCCCTACTAAATACGGGACAGGCACCTACGAGCAGTACTTC
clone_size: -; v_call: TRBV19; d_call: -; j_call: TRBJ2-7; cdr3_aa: CASSIDQSYEQYF; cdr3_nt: TGTGCCAGTAGCATCGACCAATCCTACGAGCAGTACTTC
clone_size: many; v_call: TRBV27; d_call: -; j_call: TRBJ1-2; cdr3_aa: CASSLDSSPDYGYTF; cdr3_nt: TGTGCCAGCAGTTTAGACAGTAGTCCAGACTATGGCTACACCTTC
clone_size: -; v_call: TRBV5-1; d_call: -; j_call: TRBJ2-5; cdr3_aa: CASSLVETQYF; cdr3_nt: TGTGCCAGCAGCCTAGTTGAGACCCAGTACTTC
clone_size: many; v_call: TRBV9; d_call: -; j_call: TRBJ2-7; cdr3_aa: CASSVGKADSYEQYF; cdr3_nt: TGTGCCAGCAGCGTGGGGAAGGCAGACTCCTACGAGCAGTACTTC
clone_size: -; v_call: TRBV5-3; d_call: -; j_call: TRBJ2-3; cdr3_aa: CARSPRRVGSDTQYF; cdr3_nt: TGTGCCAGAAGCCCCCGGAGGGTAGGATCAGATACGCAGTATTTT
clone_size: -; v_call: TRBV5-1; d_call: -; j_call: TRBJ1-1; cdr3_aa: CASNLMAQNTEAFF; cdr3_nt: TGCGCCAGCAACCTGATGGCACAAAACACTGAAGCTTTCTTT
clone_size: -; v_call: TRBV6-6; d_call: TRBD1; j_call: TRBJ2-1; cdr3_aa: CASSGTGGVNEQFF; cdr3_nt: TGTGCCAGTTCCGGGACAGGGGGGGTCAATGAGCAGTTCTTC
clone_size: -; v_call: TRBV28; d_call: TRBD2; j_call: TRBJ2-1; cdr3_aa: CASSTSGGYNEQFF; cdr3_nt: TGTGCCAGCAGCACTAGCGGGGGGTACAATGAGCAGTTCTTC
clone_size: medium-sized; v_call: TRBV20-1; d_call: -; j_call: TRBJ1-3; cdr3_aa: CSAHTGNTIYF; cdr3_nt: TGCAGTGCTCACACTGGAAACACCATATATTTT
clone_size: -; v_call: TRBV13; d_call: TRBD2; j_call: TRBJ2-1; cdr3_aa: CASSFNSGGLNEQFF; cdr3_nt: TGTGCCAGCAGCTTTAACAGCGGGGGTCTTAATGAGCAGTTCTTC
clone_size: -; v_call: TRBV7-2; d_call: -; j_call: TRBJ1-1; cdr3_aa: CASSPARGNTEAFF; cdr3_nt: TGTGCCAGCAGCCCAGCCAGGGGGAACACTGAAGCTTTCTTT
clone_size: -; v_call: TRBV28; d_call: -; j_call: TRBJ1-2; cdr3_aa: CASSLLGANYGYTF; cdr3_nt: TGTGCCAGCAGCCTTCTCGGAGCTAACTATGGCTACACCTTC
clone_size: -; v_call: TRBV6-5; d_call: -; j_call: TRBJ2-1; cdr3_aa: CASSYGEQFF; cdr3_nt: TGTGCCAGCAGTTACGGAGAGCAGTTCTTC
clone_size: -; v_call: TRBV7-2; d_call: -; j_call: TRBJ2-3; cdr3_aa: CASSSDYLSTDTQYF; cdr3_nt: TGTGCCAGCAGCTCGGACTATCTGAGCACAGATACGCAGTATTTT
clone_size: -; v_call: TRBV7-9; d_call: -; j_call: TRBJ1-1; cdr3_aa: CASSFGDRRFTEAFF; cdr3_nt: TGTGCCAGCAGCTTCGGAGACAGGCGTTTCACTGAAGCTTTCTTT
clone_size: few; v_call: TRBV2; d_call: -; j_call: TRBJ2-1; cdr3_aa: CASSEDQYNEQFF; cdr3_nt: TGTGCCAGCAGTGAAGACCAGTACAATGAGCAGTTCTTC
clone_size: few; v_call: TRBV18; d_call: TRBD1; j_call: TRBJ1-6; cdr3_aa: CASSSSGQGNSPLHF; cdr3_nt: TGTGCCAGCTCATCCTCGGGACAGGGAAATTCACCCCTCCACTTT
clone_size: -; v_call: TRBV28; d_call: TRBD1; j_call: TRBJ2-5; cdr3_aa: CASRTGLEVETQYF; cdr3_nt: TGTGCCAGCAGGACAGGGCTGGAGGTAGAGACCCAGTACTTC
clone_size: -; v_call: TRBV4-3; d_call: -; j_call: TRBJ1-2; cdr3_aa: CASSQDWQAAGYTF; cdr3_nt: TGCGCCAGCAGCCAAGATTGGCAGGCGGCTGGCTACACCTTC
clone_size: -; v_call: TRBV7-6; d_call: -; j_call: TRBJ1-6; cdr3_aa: CASSLSNSPLHF; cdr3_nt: TGTGCCAGCAGCCTAAGTAATTCACCCCTCCACTTT
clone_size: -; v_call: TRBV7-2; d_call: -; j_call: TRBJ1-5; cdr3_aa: CASSLGGHSGQPQHF; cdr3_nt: TGTGCCAGCAGCTTAGGGGGACACTCAGGTCAGCCCCAGCATTTT
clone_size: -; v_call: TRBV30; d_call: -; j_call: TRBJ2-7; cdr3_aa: CAWRGIYEQYF; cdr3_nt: TGTGCCTGGAGGGGCATCTACGAGCAGTACTTC
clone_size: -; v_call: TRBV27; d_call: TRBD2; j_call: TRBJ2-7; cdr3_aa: CASSLGSGIYEQYF; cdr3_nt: TGTGCCAGCAGTTTAGGTAGCGGGATCTACGAGCAGTACTTC
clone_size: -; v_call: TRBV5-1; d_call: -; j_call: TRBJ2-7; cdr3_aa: CASSLPDNSYEQYF; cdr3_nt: TGCGCCAGCAGCTTGCCGGACAACTCCTACGAGCAGTACTTC
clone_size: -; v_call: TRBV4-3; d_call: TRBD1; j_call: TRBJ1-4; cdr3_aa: CASSQSTGFNEKLFF; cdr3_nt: TGCGCCAGCAGCCAATCGACAGGGTTTAATGAAAAACTGTTTTTT
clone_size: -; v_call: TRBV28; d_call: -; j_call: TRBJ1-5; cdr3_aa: CASSFLQGLSQPQHF; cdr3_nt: TGTGCCAGCAGTTTTTTGCAGGGATTGAGTCAGCCCCAGCATTTT
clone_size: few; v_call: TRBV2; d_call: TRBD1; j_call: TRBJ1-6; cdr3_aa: CASSDSGTGRSPLHF; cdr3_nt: TGTGCCAGCAGTGACTCCGGGACAGGGAGGTCACCCCTCCACTTT
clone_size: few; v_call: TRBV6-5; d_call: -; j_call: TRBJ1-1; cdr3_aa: CASSYSQSTEAFF; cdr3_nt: TGTGCCAGCAGTTATAGCCAATCCACTGAAGCTTTCTTT
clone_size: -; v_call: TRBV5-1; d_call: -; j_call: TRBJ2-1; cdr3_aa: CASSLVGVDTYNEQFF; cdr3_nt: TGCGCCAGCAGCTTGGTGGGGGTCGACACCTACAATGAGCAGTTCTTC
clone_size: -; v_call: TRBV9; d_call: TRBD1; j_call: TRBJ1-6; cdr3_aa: CASSVGTGAYSPLHF; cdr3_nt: TGTGCCAGCAGCGTAGGGACAGGGGCATATTCACCCCTCCACTTT
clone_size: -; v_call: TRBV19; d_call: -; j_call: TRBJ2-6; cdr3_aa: CASSIVGDSGANVLTF; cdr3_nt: TGTGCCAGTAGTATAGTTGGGGACTCTGGGGCCAACGTCCTGACTTTC
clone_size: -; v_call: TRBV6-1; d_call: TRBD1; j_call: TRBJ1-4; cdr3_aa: CASSEWDRGEEKLFF; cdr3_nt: TGTGCCAGCAGTGAATGGGACAGGGGAGAGGAAAAACTGTTTTTT
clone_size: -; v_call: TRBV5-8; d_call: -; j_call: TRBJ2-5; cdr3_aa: CASSLDPKGETQYF; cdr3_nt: TGTGCCAGCAGTCTGGACCCCAAAGGAGAGACCCAGTACTTC
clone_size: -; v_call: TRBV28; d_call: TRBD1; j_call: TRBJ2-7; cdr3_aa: CASSPGQGVGEQYF; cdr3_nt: TGTGCCAGCAGTCCAGGACAGGGTGTCGGCGAGCAGTACTTC
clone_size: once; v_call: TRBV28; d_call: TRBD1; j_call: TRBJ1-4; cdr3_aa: CASSTPGQGAQKLFF; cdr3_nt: TGTGCCAGCAGCACCCCAGGACAGGGGGCGCAGAAACTGTTTTTT
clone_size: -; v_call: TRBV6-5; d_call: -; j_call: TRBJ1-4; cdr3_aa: CASSPSGGKGEKLFF; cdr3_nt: TGTGCCAGCAGTCCCTCCGGGGGAAAGGGCGAAAAACTGTTTTTT
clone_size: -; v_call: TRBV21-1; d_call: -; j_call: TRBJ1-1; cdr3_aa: CASSKSTTGEGTEAFF; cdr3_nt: TGTGCCAGCAGCAAATCTACGACAGGGGAAGGGACTGAAGCTTTCTTT
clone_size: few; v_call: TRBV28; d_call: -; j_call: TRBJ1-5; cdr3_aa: CASSKVGLQPQHF; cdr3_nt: TGTGCCAGCAGTAAAGTAGGGTTGCAGCCCCAGCATTTT
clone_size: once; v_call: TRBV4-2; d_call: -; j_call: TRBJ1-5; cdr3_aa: CASSQDRDGQPQHF; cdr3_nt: TGTGCCAGCAGCCAAGACAGGGATGGTCAGCCCCAGCATTTT
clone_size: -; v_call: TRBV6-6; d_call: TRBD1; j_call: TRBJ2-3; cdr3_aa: CASSLTGGLTDTQYF; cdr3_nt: TGTGCCAGCAGTTTGACAGGGGGCCTCACAGATACGCAGTATTTT
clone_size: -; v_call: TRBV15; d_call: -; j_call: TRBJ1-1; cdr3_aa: CATMTKENTEAFF; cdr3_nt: TGTGCCACCATGACCAAGGAGAACACTGAAGCTTTCTTT
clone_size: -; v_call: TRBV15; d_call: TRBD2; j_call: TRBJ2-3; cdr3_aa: CATSRAGQLAGGPDTQYF; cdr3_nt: TGTGCCACCAGCAGAGCGGGCCAACTAGCGGGGGGACCAGATACGCAGTATTTT